Following are 9 T cell receptor beta chains from one sample sequenced in a study of vaccination effects on CD4 cells after COVID-19 (dated by TCRdb to between 2021 and 2024). In the ViraFEST assay, PBMC were stimulated with viral peptide pools, and TCR sequencing was then used to find antigen-specific CD4+ T cell clonotypes based on their expansion. After about 10 days of culture, CD4+ T cells were isolated with the EasySep CD4+ T cell isolation kit. Each participant got two doses of an mRNA SARS-CoV-2 vaccine, either BNT162b2 or mRNA-1273. The method behind the library was the immunoSEQ multiplex PCR assay. The table comes from immuneACCESS by way of TCRdb, which keeps in-frame sequences with V and J called. Part of the clones is missing from these tables; in studies checked, under half for an unresolved V gene and the rest for unknown reasons. The sample table contains about 61,000 clones; only one count was recorded for less than 80% of them. The ten most abundant clones make up 1.2% of the sample.

Their specific antigens are unknown. The material sequenced was CD4+ T cells from PBMCs cultured with HCoV-229E spike peptides, taken after COVID-19 vaccination. The cell subset or site label of this sample denotes: HCoV-229E spike overlapping peptide pool stimulation. The receptors shown here come from a human donor who received a COVID-19 vaccine.

This chain joins TRBV19 and TRBJ1-2; 7 nucleotides agree with TRBD1. There are 16 residues in the CDR3. Trimming cost V 5 bases and J 4 bases; bases outside gene matches: 13. Germline values: CDR1 LNHDA, CDR2 SQIVND (reference sequence). CDR3 nucleotides: TGTGCCAGTAGTGCCCTGGGGACAGAATCATTCTATGGCTACACCTTC. It is translated as CASSALGTESFYGYTF.

The chain's CDR3 is CASSRTYGGQQQFF. DNA for the CDR3: TGTGCCAGCAGCCGTACTTACGGGGGGCAGCAGCAGTTCTTC. The chain is built from TRBV7-2 and TRBJ2-1; D is perhaps TRBD2 (7 bases). With 5 bases removed from V and 11 bases from J, the gap between germline ends came to 19 bases. The CDR3 runs 14 residues. Germline V gene data show CDR1 as SGHTA and CDR2 as FQGNSA.

V usage is TRBV6-1 and J usage is TRBJ1-3; D is uncertain. Germline loops: CDR1 MNHNS, CDR2 SASEGT. CDR3 length: 16 residues. The V gene lost 2 bases and the J gene lost 0 bases, with 11 bases spanning the gap. CDR3 coding DNA: TGTGCCAGCAGTGAACACACGTCCGGCTCTGGAAACACCATATATTTT. Translation: CASSEHTSGSGNTIYF.

J is TRBJ1-3 and V is TRBV27, with D unresolved. Germline loops: CDR1 MNHEY, CDR2 SMNVEV (reference sequence). This CDR3 contains 16 residues. V shed 0 bases and J shed 0 bases, with 9 bases lying between them. The CDR3 coding sequence is TGTGCCAGCAGTTTATCGTCGCGGTACTCTGGAAACACCATATATTTT. Its protein product is CASSLSSRYSGNTIYF.

This clone was observed a handful of times. V and J are TRBV6-2 or TRBV6-3 and TRBJ1-1, with no clear D. This CDR3 spans 14 amino acids. The V gene's germline CDR1 is MNHEY and CDR2 SVGEGT. The germline V and J ends were trimmed by 2 bases and 4 bases, with 11 bases remaining between them. The CDR3 DNA follows: TGTGCCAGCAGTTACCCCAGGAAGGGCACTGAAGCTTTCTTT. Its translation: CASSYPRKGTEAFF.

J is TRBJ1-1 and V is TRBV24-1; the D is unclear. The germline gives CDR1 KGHDR, CDR2 SFDVKD. The CDR3 has 15 residues. V lost 12 bases, J lost 5 bases, and 24 bases lay in between. This CDR3 reads CAPLPPRGFNTEAFF. DNA of the CDR3: TGTGCCCCCCTCCCCCCACGGGGATTTAATACTGAAGCTTTCTTT.

This clone was counted only a few times. The CDR3 sequence: CSVTTGTANTEAFF. Here the CDR3 DNA reads TGCAGCGTAACCACCGGGACAGCAAACACTGAAGCTTTCTTT. The rearrangement links TRBV29-1 to TRBJ1-1; TRBD1 matches 7 bases. Germline-derived CDR1 and CDR2 are SQVTM and ANQGSEA. V lost 6 bases and J lost 2; bases outside the gene matches: 9. This CDR3 has 14 residues.

This clone was observed a single time. This chain joins TRBV21-1 and TRBJ1-2; the table's D call of TRBD1 was not tested on the DNA. TRBV21-1 is described as a pseudogene. CDR3 length equals 18 residues. The DNA of the CDR3 is TGTGCCAGCAGCCCCCCCACCTGTGGACAGGGACCCAACTATGGCTACACCTTC. It encodes CASSPPTCGQGPNYGYTF.

The chain is built from TRBV5-1 and TRBJ1-3, with D possibly matching TRBD1 (6 bases). This CDR3 has 14 amino acids. Trimming removed 5 bases from V and 3 bases from J, with 12 bases in between. In germline, CDR1 is SGHRS, CDR2 YFSETQ. The CDR3, as DNA: TGCGCCAGCAGAACAGGGTTGAGTGGAAACACCATATATTTT. The encoded protein is CASRTGLSGNTIYF.